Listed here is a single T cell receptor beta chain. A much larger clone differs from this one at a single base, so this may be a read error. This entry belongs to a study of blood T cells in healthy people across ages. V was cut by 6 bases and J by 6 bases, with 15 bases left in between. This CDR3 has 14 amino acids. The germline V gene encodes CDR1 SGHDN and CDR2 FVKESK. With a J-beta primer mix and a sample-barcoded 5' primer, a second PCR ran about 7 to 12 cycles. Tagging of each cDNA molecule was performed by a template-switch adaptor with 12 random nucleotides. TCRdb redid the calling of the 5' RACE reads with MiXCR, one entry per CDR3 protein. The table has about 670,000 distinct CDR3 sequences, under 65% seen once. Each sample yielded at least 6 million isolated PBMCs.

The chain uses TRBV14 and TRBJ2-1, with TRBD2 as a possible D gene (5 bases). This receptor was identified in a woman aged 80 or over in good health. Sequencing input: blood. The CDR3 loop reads CASRLLEVSNEQFF. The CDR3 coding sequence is TGTGCCAGCAGGTTACTAGAAGTGAGCAATGAGCAGTTCTTC.